These T cell receptor beta chains were read from a single sample in a study of blood T cells in healthy people across ages. TCRdb processed the 5' RACE reads anew with MiXCR; each CDR3 protein has one entry. The data contain fewer than 900,000 distinct CDR3 sequences, roughly 34% of them singletons. Sequenced: blood. The origin of the receptors is a man younger than 35 in good health. Both conserved end residues are part of each CDR3. D genes are given only for firm matches. The listing skips clone size in some rows; elsewhere it reads once, few, many or a size class.

TRBJ2-5 TRBV5-1 TRBD1 NA TGCGCCAGCAGCGTGTGGGGGACAGAAGAGACCCAGTACTTC CASSVWGTEETQYF
TRBJ2-7 TRBV4-3 NA few TGCGCCAGCAGCCAACCACACTCCAGCCCACAGGGCCCTCCCTACGAGCAGTACTTC CASSQPHSSPQGPPYEQYF
TRBJ2-1 TRBV7-2 NA many TGTGCCAGCAGCTTAGATCCTGGGGGGGGGCGTCTCAATGAGCAGTTCTTC CASSLDPGGGRLNEQFF
TRBJ1-6 TRBV6-1 NA NA TGTGCCAGCATCCCGGGGCTTAATTCACCCCTCCACTTT CASIPGLNSPLHF
TRBJ1-4 TRBV5-1 NA NA TGCGCCAGCAGCTTGTTCGGAGACAGTAATGAAAAACTGTTTTTT CASSLFGDSNEKLFF
TRBJ1-2 TRBV9 TRBD1 NA TGTGCCAGCAGCGGAGACAGGGGGCTAGAGTATGGCTACACCTTC CASSGDRGLEYGYTF
TRBJ1-4 TRBV6-1 TRBD1 few TGTGCCAGCAGTGCGACAGGGGTCGGAGAAAAACTGTTTTTT CASSATGVGEKLFF
TRBJ1-5 TRBV29-1 NA many TGCAGCGTCTCCGAGGGGCGGGAGCCCCAGCATTTT CSVSEGREPQHF
TRBJ2-3 TRBV5-1 TRBD2 NA TGCGCCAGCAGCCCGATGACTAGCGGTTCCGCAGATACGCAGTATTTT CASSPMTSGSADTQYF
TRBJ2-1 TRBV12-3/TRBV12-4 TRBD2 NA TGTGCCAGCAGTTTGCCCCACAAGCGGGGGCCTTACAGTGAGCAGTTCTTC CASSLPHKRGPYSEQFF
TRBJ2-7 TRBV6-1 NA NA TGTGCCAGCGGTGAGTCGGGGGTGCAGTACTTC CASGESGVQYF
TRBJ1-1 TRBV4-3 NA few TGCGCCAGCAGCCTGAGTCTGGACGGCCAGAACACTGAAGCTTTCTTT CASSLSLDGQNTEAFF
TRBJ1-2 TRBV12-3/TRBV12-4 NA NA TGTGCCAGCAGTCCCCTGGCTGGGCCCACCTTC CASSPLAGPTF
TRBJ1-5 TRBV12-3/TRBV12-4 NA NA TGTGCCAGCAGTTTAAGGACGGGGCTCCAGCATTTT CASSLRTGLQHF
TRBJ1-2 TRBV27 NA few TGTGCCAGCAGAACGAAGGATACTAACTATGGCTACACCTTC CASRTKDTNYGYTF
TRBJ2-1 TRBV9 TRBD1 NA TGTGCCAGCAGCCCTCGACAGGGGTTATCTGAGCAGTTCTTC CASSPRQGLSEQFF
TRBJ2-1 TRBV20-1 TRBD2 once TGCAGTGCCCCACCACTAGCGGGCTCCTACAATGAGCAGTTCTTC CSAPPLAGSYNEQFF
TRBJ1-2 TRBV4-2 NA NA TGTGCCAGCAGCCAAGATGGGACGGGGAGCATGCCTAACTATGGCTACACCTTC CASSQDGTGSMPNYGYTF
TRBJ2-1 TRBV12-3/TRBV12-4 TRBD2 NA TGTGCCTGCAGTTTAGTGTGGCGGGGGGGCCGCGATGAGCAGTTCTTC CACSLVWRGGRDEQFF
TRBJ1-5 TRBV20-1 NA few TGCAGTGCTAGAGATCACAGGGAAAGTCAGCCCCAGCATTTT CSARDHRESQPQHF
TRBJ2-1 TRBV20-1 TRBD2 many TGCAGTGCATCTAGCGGGGGGCTCAATGAGCAGTTCTTC CSASSGGLNEQFF
TRBJ2-5 TRBV7-9 NA few TGTGCCAGCAGCCGTGAACCGACTGAGCAGTACTTC CASSREPTEQYF
TRBJ2-1 TRBV12-3/TRBV12-4 NA few TGTGCCAGCAGGAAGGGACAGCGGGGGCATGAGCAGTTCTTC CASRKGQRGHEQFF
TRBJ2-3 TRBV12-3/TRBV12-4 NA many TGTGCCAGCAGTTTTTCGCGGGGCCCTGGGGATACGCAGTATTTT CASSFSRGPGDTQYF
TRBJ1-2 TRBV11-2 NA few TGTGCCAGCAGCTCTGTCCGGCGTCAGGGATATGGCTACACCTTC CASSSVRRQGYGYTF
TRBJ2-7 TRBV6-2/TRBV6-3 TRBD1 few TGTGCCAGCAGGCCGGGACAGGTTAAGGCGGTCTACGAGCAGTACTTC CASRPGQVKAVYEQYF
TRBJ2-1 TRBV5-1 NA many TGCGCCAGCAGCTTGGGAGGGGTCTCCGGCAATGAGCAGTTCTTC CASSLGGVSGNEQFF
TRBJ1-5 TRBV20-1 NA few TGCAGTGCTAGAGATCACCAAGACAGCTCACTGCCCCAGCATTTT CSARDHQDSSLPQHF
TRBJ2-1 TRBV7-9 TRBD1 NA TGTGCCAGCAGCTTAGTTGGGACAGGGGTGAATGAGCAGTTCTTC CASSLVGTGVNEQFF
TRBJ2-1 TRBV6-5 NA NA TGTGCCAGCAGTTACTCGACAGGATTACAGGGCTCCTACAATGAGCAGTTCTTC CASSYSTGLQGSYNEQFF
TRBJ2-1 TRBV6-6 TRBD1 NA TGTGCCAGCAGCCCCCTCCGGACAGGGGATGCTGATGAGCAGTTCTTC CASSPLRTGDADEQFF
TRBJ2-7 TRBV7-2 NA NA TGTGCCAGCAGCTTAGGGCTCAGGGGTCGCGAGCAGTACTTC CASSLGLRGREQYF
TRBJ2-3 TRBV12-3/TRBV12-4 TRBD2 many TGTGCCAGCAGTAGGATCGGGACTAGCGGGGGGGTAGATACGCAGTATTTT CASSRIGTSGGVDTQYF
TRBJ2-7 TRBV29-1 NA NA TGCAGCGTCTCCCAGGGCGAGCAGTACTTC CSVSQGEQYF
TRBJ1-2 TRBV10-3 NA NA TGTGCCACACAGGTTAACTATGGCTACACCTTC CATQVNYGYTF
TRBJ2-4 TRBV3-1 TRBD2 NA TGTGCCAGCAGCCAAGGGGGCGGGGGACAGTACTTC CASSQGGGGQYF
TRBJ2-4 TRBV4-2 NA few TGTGCCAGCAGCCAAGCTGGCAGCAAAAACATTCAGTACTTC CASSQAGSKNIQYF
TRBJ1-3 TRBV25-1 NA NA TGTGCCAGCATGGGAGGGTTGACAGGAAACACCATATATTTT CASMGGLTGNTIYF
TRBJ2-7 TRBV7-6 NA NA TGTGCCAGCAGCTTAGCGTGGAGGGGGCGGTCGGACAATGAGCAGTACTTC CASSLAWRGRSDNEQYF
TRBJ2-1 TRBV6-2/TRBV6-3 NA NA TGTGCCAGCAGCTACGAATTGGGCGGGGTAAACAATGAGCAGTTCTTC CASSYELGGVNNEQFF
TRBJ1-2 TRBV29-1 NA once TGCAGCGCAGGTGCGGGGTGGGGGCGTTATGGCTACACCTTC CSAGAGWGRYGYTF
TRBJ1-2 TRBV12-3/TRBV12-4 NA many TGTGCCAGCAGTTCCAGGAACTATGGCTACACCTTC CASSSRNYGYTF
TRBJ2-5 TRBV2 NA NA TGTGCCAGCAGTGCTAACCGAGAGACCCAGTACTTC CASSANRETQYF
TRBJ2-1 TRBV7-9 NA few TGTGCCAGCAGCTTAGTCGGGGTCCTCAATGAGCAGTTCTTC CASSLVGVLNEQFF
TRBJ2-3 TRBV5-1 TRBD2 NA TGCGCCAGCAGCGCTGGGACTAGCGGTACTAGCACAGATACGCAGTATTTT CASSAGTSGTSTDTQYF
TRBJ1-2 TRBV30 TRBD1 few TGTGCCTGGAGACAGCCGGACAGGGGCGGCGGCTACACCTTC CAWRQPDRGGGYTF
TRBJ1-1 TRBV6-5 NA NA TGTGCCAGCAGTGATTCTGGACAGAACACTGAAGCTTTCTTT CASSDSGQNTEAFF
TRBJ1-1 TRBV5-1 NA few TGCGCCAGCAGCGCTAAACCGGGACTCAAGGGGGACACTGAAGCTTTCTTT CASSAKPGLKGDTEAFF
TRBJ1-6 TRBV7-8 NA NA TGTGCCAGCAGCTTAGGGGTCTCCTATAATTCACCCCTCCACTTT CASSLGVSYNSPLHF
TRBJ1-2 TRBV6-5 NA few TGTGCCAGCAGTTACGCCGGAAGTTATCGCTACACCTTC CASSYAGSYRYTF
TRBJ1-1 TRBV16 NA few TGTGCCAGCAGCGGGGGGGAGACTCGGAACACTGAAGCTTTCTTT CASSGGETRNTEAFF
TRBJ2-3 TRBV7-2 NA many TGTGCCAGCAGCTTTGATCCTAGCACAGATACGCAGTATTTT CASSFDPSTDTQYF
TRBJ1-2 TRBV2 NA once TGTGCCAGCGGAATCGTAAACTATGGCTACACCTTC CASGIVNYGYTF
TRBJ2-7 TRBV10-3 TRBD1 many TGTGCCAGCATAAAAGGAGGACAGGGGACCTACGAGCAGTACTTC CASIKGGQGTYEQYF